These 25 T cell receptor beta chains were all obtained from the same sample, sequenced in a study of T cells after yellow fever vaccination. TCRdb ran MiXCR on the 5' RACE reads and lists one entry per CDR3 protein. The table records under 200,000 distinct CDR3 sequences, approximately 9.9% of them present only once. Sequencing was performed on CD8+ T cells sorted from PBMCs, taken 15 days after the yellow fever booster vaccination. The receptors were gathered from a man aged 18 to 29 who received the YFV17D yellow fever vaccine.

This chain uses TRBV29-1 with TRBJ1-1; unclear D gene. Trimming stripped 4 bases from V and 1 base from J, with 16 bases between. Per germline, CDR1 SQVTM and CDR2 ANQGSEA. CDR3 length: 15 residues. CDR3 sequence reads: CSVAGVEEWNTEAFF. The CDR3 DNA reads TGCAGCGTTGCTGGGGTTGAAGAGTGGAACACTGAAGCTTTCTTT.

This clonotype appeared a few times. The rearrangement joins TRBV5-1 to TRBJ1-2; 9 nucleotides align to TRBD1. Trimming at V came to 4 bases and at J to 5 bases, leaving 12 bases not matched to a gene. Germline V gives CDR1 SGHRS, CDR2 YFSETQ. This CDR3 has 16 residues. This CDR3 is CASSPVAGTGIYGYTF. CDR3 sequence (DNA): TGCGCCAGCAGCCCGGTGGCCGGGACAGGGATATATGGCTACACCTTC.

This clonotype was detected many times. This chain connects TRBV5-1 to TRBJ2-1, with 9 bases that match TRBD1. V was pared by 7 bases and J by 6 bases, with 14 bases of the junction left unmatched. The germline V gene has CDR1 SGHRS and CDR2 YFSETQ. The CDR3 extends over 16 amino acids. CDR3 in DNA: TGCGCCAGCGGGACGCACCCGGGACAGGGTAGCAATGAGCAGTTCTTC. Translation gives CASGTHPGQGSNEQFF.

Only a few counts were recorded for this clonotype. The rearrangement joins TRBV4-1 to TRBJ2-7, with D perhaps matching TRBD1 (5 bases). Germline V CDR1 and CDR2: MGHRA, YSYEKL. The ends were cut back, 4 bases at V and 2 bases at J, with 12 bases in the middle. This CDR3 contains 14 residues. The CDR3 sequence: CASSPDSWAYEQYF. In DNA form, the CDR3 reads TGCGCCAGCAGCCCTGACAGCTGGGCCTACGAGCAGTACTTC.

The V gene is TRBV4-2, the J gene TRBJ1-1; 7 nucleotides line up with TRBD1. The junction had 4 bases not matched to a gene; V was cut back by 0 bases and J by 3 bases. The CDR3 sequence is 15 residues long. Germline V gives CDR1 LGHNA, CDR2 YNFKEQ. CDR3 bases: TGTGCCAGCAGCCAAGATGGGCAGGGGGACACTGAAGCTTTCTTT. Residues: CASSQDGQGDTEAFF.

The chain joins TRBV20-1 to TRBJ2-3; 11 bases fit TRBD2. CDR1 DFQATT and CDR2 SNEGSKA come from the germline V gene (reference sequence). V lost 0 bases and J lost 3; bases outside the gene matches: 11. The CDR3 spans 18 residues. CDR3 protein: CSARDPRLAGGRTDTQYF. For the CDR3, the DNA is TGCAGTGCTAGAGATCCCCGTTTAGCGGGGGGGAGGACAGATACGCAGTATTTT.

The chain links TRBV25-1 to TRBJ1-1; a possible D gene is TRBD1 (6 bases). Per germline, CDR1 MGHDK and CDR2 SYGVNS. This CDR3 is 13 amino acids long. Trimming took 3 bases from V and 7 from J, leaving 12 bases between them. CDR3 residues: CASSDWGANEAFF. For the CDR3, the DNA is TGTGCCAGCAGTGACTGGGGGGCCAATGAAGCTTTCTTT. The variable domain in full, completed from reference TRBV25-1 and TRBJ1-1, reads EADIYQTPRYLVIGTGKKITLECSQTMGHDKMYWYQQDPGMELHLIHYSYGVNSTEKGDLSSESTVSRIRTEHFPLTLESARPSHTSQYLCASSDWGANEAFFGQGTRLTVV.

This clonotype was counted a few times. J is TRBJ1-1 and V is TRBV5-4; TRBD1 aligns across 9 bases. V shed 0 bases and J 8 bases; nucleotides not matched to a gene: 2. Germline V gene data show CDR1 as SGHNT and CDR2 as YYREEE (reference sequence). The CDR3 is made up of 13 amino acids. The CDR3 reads CASSLGDRVEAFF. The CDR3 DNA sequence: TGTGCCAGCAGCTTGGGGGACAGGGTCGAAGCTTTCTTT.

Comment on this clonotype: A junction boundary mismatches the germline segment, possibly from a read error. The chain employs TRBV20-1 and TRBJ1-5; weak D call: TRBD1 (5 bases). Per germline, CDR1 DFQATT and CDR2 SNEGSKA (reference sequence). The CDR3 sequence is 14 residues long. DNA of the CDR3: TGCAGTGCTAGAACCGACAGTGGGGATCAGACCCAGCATTTT. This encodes CSARTDSGDQTQHF.

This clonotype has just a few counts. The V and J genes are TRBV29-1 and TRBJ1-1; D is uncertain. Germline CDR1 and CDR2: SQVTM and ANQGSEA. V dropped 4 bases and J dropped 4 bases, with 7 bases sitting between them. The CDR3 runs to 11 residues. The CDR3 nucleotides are TGCAGCGTTGCTAGAGGCACTGAAGCTTTCTTT. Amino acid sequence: CSVARGTEAFF.

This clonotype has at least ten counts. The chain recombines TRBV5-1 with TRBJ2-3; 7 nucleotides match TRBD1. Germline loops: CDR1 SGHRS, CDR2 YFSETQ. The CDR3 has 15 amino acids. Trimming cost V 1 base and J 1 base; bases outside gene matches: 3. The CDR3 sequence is CASSLRGPGTDTQYF. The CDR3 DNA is TGCGCCAGCAGCTTGAGGGGGCCCGGCACAGATACGCAGTATTTT.

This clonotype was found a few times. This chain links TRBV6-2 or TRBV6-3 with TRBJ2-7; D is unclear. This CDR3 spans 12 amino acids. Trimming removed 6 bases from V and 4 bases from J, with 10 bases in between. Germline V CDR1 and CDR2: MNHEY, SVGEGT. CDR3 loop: CASRQLPYEQYV. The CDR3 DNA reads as TGTGCCAGCAGACAACTACCATACGAGCAGTACGTC.

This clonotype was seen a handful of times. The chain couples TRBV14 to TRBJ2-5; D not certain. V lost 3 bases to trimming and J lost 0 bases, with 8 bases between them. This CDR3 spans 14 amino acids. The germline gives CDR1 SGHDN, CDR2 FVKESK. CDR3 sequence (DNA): TGTGCCAGCAGCCAGAGCCGATACCAAGAGACCCAGTACTTC. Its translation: CASSQSRYQETQYF.

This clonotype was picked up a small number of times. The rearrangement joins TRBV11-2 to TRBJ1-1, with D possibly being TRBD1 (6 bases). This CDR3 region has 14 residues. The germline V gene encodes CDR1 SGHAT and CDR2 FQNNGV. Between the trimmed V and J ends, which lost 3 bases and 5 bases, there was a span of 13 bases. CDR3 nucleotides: TGTGCCAGCAGCTTTCAGGGGCGGGGGACTGAAGCTTTCTTT. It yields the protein CASSFQGRGTEAFF.

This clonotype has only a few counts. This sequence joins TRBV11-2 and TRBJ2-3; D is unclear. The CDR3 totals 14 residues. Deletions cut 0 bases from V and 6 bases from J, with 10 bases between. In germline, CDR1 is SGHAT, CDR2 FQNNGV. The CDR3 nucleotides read TGTGCCAGCAGCTTAGAGGTATACCCGGATACGCAGTATTTT. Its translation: CASSLEVYPDTQYF.

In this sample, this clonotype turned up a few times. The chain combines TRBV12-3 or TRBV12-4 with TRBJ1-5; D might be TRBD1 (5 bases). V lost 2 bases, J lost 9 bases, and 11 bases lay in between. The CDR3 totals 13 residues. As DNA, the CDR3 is TGTGCCAGCAGTTTACAGGGCCTGGCGCCCCAGCATTTT. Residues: CASSLQGLAPQHF.

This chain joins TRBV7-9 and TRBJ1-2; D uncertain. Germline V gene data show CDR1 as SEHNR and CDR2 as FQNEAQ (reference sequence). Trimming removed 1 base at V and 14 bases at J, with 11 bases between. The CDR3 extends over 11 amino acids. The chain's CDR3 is CASSLGGLSTF. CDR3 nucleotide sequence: TGTGCCAGCAGCTTAGGAGGTCTATCTACCTTC.

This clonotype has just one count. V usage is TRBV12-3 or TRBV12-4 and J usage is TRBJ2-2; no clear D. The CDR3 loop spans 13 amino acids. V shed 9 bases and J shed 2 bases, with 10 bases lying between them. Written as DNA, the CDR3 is TGTGCCAGTGAGGACGGAAACACCGGGGAGCTGTTTTTT. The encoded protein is CASEDGNTGELFF.

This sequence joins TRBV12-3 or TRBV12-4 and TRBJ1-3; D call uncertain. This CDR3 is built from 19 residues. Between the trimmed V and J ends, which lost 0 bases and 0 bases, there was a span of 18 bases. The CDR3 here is CASSLAPSGTMGSGNTIYF. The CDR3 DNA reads TGTGCCAGCAGTTTAGCGCCCTCGGGCACCATGGGCTCTGGAAACACCATATATTTT.

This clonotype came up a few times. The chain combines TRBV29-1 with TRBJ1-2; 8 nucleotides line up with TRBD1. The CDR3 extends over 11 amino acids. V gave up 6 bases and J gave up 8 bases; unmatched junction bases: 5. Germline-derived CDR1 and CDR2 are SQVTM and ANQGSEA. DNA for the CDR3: TGCAGCGTCGAGACAGGGGAAGGCTACACCTTC. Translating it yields CSVETGEGYTF.

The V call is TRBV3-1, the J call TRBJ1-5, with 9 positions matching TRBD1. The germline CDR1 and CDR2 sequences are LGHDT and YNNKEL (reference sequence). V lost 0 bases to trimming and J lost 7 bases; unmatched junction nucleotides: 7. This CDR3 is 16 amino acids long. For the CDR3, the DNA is TGTGCCAGCAGCCAAGAAGTCGGACAGGGGACGCAGCCCCAGCATTTT. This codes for CASSQEVGQGTQPQHF.

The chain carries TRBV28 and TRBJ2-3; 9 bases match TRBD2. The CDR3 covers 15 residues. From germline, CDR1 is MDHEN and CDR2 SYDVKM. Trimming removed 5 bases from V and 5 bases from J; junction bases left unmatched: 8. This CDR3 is CASSSGTSSLDTQYF. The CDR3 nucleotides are TGTGCCAGCAGTAGCGGGACTAGCTCTTTAGATACGCAGTATTTT.

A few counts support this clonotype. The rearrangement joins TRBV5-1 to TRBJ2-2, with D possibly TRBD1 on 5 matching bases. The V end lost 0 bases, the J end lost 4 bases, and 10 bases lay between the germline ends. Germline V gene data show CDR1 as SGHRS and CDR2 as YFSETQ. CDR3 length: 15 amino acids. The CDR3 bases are TGCGCCAGCAGCTTGGAAAGGGGCACCACCGGGGAGCTGTTTTTT. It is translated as CASSLERGTTGELFF.

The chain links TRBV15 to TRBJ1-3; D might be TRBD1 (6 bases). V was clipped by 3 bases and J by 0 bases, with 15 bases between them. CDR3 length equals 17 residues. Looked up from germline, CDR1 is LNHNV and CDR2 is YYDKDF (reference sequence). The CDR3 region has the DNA TGTGCCACCAGCAGGGCGGACAGATACGACTCTGGAAACACCATATATTTT. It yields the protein CATSRADRYDSGNTIYF.

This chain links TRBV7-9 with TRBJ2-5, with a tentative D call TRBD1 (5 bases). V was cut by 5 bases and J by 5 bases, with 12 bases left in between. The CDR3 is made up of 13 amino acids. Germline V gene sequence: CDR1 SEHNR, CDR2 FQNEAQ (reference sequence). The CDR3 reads CASSAPTEETQYF. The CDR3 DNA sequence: TGTGCCAGCAGCGCGCCGACAGAGGAGACCCAGTACTTC.